This is a list of T cell receptor beta chains from one sample in a study of post-analysis software for immune sequencing data. TCRdb reanalysed the PCR reads using MiXCR and keeps one entry per CDR3 protein. This table has around 710,000 distinct CDR3 sequences, about 43% appearing once. Sample: blood. Every receptor here comes from a girl aged 10 to 17 with multiple sclerosis. The CDR3 runs from the conserved cysteine through the conserved F or W. The D gene is left open where the match is weak. Not all rows give a size; the values are once, few, many and, for expanded clones, a class.

size	D	J	V	CDR3	DNA
few	NA	TRBJ2-3	TRBV4-3	CASSQDTGGASRYF	TGCGCCAGCAGCCAAGATACAGGAGGGGCTAGTCGGTATTTT
NA	TRBD1	TRBJ2-3	TRBV28	CASRPTGASVDTQYF	TGTGCCAGCAGACCGACAGGGGCTTCGGTAGATACGCAGTATTTT
once	NA	TRBJ2-7	TRBV4-3	CASSQDLGGSYNEQYF	TGCGCCAGCAGCCAAGATTTAGGCGGCTCCTACAATGAGCAGTACTTC
NA	NA	TRBJ2-7	TRBV12-3/TRBV12-4	CASSSGPSMAYEQYF	TGTGCCAGCTCGTCGGGTCCTAGCATGGCCTACGAGCAGTACTTC
NA	NA	TRBJ2-1	TRBV4-2	CASSRPPSSYNEQFF	TGTGCCAGCAGCCGCCCCCCGAGCTCCTACAATGAGCAGTTCTTC
few	TRBD1	TRBJ2-1	TRBV24-1	CATRGQGANEQFF	TGTGCCACCAGGGGACAGGGGGCGAATGAGCAGTTCTTC
NA	TRBD1	TRBJ1-1	TRBV12-3/TRBV12-4	CASSLTGVTEAFF	TGTGCCAGCAGTTTAACAGGGGTGACTGAAGCTTTCTTT
few	NA	TRBJ2-1	TRBV3-1	CASSQSPGSPYNEQFF	TGTGCCAGCAGCCAATCCCCCGGGAGCCCCTACAATGAGCAGTTCTTC
NA	NA	TRBJ2-7	TRBV10-3	CAIKEGHRFDYEQYF	TGTGCCATCAAAGAGGGCCACAGGTTCGACTACGAGCAGTACTTC
NA	TRBD2	TRBJ2-7	TRBV20-1	CSAIGGGGTSYEQYF	TGCAGTGCTATCGGGGGGGGAGGAACGTCCTACGAGCAGTACTTC
NA	TRBD1	TRBJ2-1	TRBV5-5	CASSLEGAYPNEQFF	TGTGCCAGCAGCTTGGAGGGGGCCTACCCCAATGAGCAGTTCTTC
once	TRBD2	TRBJ2-7	TRBV20-1	CSVPRGLAYEQYF	TGCAGTGTCCCCCGGGGACTAGCCTACGAGCAGTACTTC
NA	TRBD1	TRBJ1-1	TRBV10-3	CAISGSGQPGTEAFF	TGTGCCATCAGTGGCTCGGGACAGCCGGGCACTGAAGCTTTCTTT
NA	NA	TRBJ1-5	TRBV6-1	CASSEVHNQPQHF	TGTGCCAGCAGTGAAGTTCACAATCAGCCCCAGCATTTT
NA	TRBD1	TRBJ2-3	TRBV29-1	CSVDRAGSTDTQYF	TGCAGCGTGGACAGGGCCGGTAGCACAGATACGCAGTATTTT
few	NA	TRBJ2-1	TRBV19	CASSPSAAGGNEQFF	TGTGCCAGTTCTCCATCGGCGGCAGGGGGGAATGAGCAGTTCTTC
few	TRBD2	TRBJ2-7	TRBV12-3/TRBV12-4	CASKSSGSSYEQYF	TGTGCCAGTAAATCTAGCGGATCCTCCTACGAGCAGTACTTC
few	TRBD1	TRBJ2-3	TRBV5-1	CASSRGQGDTDTQYF	TGCGCCAGCAGCCGGGGACAGGGAGACACAGATACGCAGTATTTT
NA	NA	TRBJ2-1	TRBV7-9	CASSPMTSATGNEQFF	TGTGCCAGCAGCCCTATGACTAGCGCGACAGGGAATGAGCAGTTCTTC
NA	TRBD2	TRBJ2-1	TRBV6-6	CASWIAGSYNEQFF	TGTGCCAGCTGGATAGCGGGGTCCTACAATGAGCAGTTCTTC
few	TRBD2	TRBJ2-1	TRBV20-1	CSAMPGLASNEQFF	TGCAGTGCTATGCCGGGACTAGCTTCCAATGAGCAGTTCTTC
NA	TRBD2	TRBJ2-1	TRBV15	CATSGASGRGYEQFF	TGTGCCACCAGCGGAGCTAGCGGGAGAGGATATGAGCAGTTCTTC
NA	NA	TRBJ2-3	TRBV7-6	CASSPAGGYTDTQYF	TGTGCCAGCAGCCCCGCCGGGGGATACACAGATACGCAGTATTTT
NA	TRBD1	TRBJ2-1	TRBV13	CASSPRDRFHEQFF	TGTGCCAGCAGCCCCCGGGACAGGTTCCATGAGCAGTTCTTC
NA	NA	TRBJ1-1	TRBV13	CASSLSRTVNTEAFF	TGTGCCAGCAGCTTAAGCCGGACGGTGAACACTGAAGCTTTCTTT
NA	NA	TRBJ1-1	TRBV20-1	CSAREYPLNTEAFF	TGCAGTGCTAGAGAGTATCCCTTAAACACTGAAGCTTTCTTT
NA	TRBD1	TRBJ1-5	TRBV30	CAWSVPDRGNQPQHF	TGTGCCTGGAGTGTACCAGACAGGGGCAATCAGCCCCAGCATTTT
NA	NA	TRBJ1-5	TRBV15	CATSRAVAGSDQSQHF	TGTGCCACCAGCAGAGCCGTGGCGGGTTCGGATCAGTCCCAGCATTTT
NA	NA	TRBJ1-2	TRBV20-1	CSAPSGPKSGYTF	TGCAGTGCCCCGTCCGGTCCCAAAAGTGGCTACACCTTC
NA	NA	TRBJ2-1	TRBV10-3	CAIREPSSYNEQFF	TGTGCCATCAGGGAACCCAGCTCCTACAATGAGCAGTTCTTC
once	NA	TRBJ2-1	TRBV7-9	CASSPPQSVPEQFF	TGTGCCAGCAGCCCCCCTCAGTCTGTTCCTGAGCAGTTCTTC
NA	TRBD1	TRBJ2-5	TRBV7-2	CASSPTGGWETQYF	TGTGCCAGCAGTCCGACAGGGGGCTGGGAGACCCAGTACTTC
NA	NA	TRBJ2-1	TRBV20-1	CSAMDNEQFF	TGCAGTGCTATGGACAATGAGCAGTTCTTC
NA	TRBD2	TRBJ2-7	TRBV6-5	CTSSYGLAGGPNSYEQYF	TGTACCAGCAGCTACGGGCTAGCGGGAGGGCCGAACTCCTACGAGCAGTACTTC
NA	NA	TRBJ1-1	TRBV5-5	CASSLLAGTEAFF	TGTGCCAGCAGCTTGCTTGCAGGGACCGAAGCTTTCTTT
few	NA	TRBJ1-2	TRBV4-1	CASSQDSPAYGYTF	TGCGCCAGCAGCCAAGATAGCCCAGCCTATGGCTACACCTTC
few	NA	TRBJ2-7	TRBV13	CASSSHRVREQYF	TGTGCCAGCAGCTCCCACAGGGTTCGCGAGCAGTACTTC
few	NA	TRBJ1-6	TRBV7-2	CASSLVLGGSSPLHF	TGTGCCAGCAGCTTAGTTCTCGGGGGCTCTTCACCCCTCCACTTT